The sequence of this T cell receptor (beta chain) was determined in a study of cytomegalovirus exposure and HLA in healthy donors. Vbeta (60) and Jbeta (13) primers were used in the PCR. Generated by immunoSEQ multiplex PCR, the TCRdb table keeps only in-frame clones and is missing some. The listing contains 110,000 to 150,000 clones. Study-level results: Confirmation was obtained in vitro that a few CMV-associated chains are specific for CMV antigens. Presence/absence analyses treated sequencing depth as roughly uniform across donors. Among donors in an Asian-associated ancestry cluster, a later analysis reportedly found fewer N-insertions than the approximately 700-donor mean.

About this clone: Its antigen is as yet unknown.

Likely unrecorded immune exposures existed in these nominally healthy donors. Sequencing was done on a sample of PBMCs. The TCR sequence derives from a woman aged 18-29 years in good health and CMV-seronegative.

The CDR3 spells CASSHRTSGRLYEQYF. CDR3 sequence (DNA): TGTGCCAGCAGTCACCGGACTAGCGGGAGGCTTTACGAGCAGTACTTC. The V and J genes are TRBV6-6 and TRBJ2-7; 14 positions agree with TRBD2. The trim removed 5 bases at V and 4 bases at J, leaving 7 bases unmatched. The CDR3 runs 16 residues. Germline V gene sequence: CDR1 MNHNY, CDR2 SVGAGI (reference sequence).